Listed here are 22 T cell receptor beta chains from one sample, sequenced in a study of blood T cells in healthy people across ages (dated by TCRdb to the mid-2010s). Library method: 5' RACE. The sequencing machine was an Illumina HiSeq 2500. A second PCR of roughly 7 to 12 cycles was performed with a sample-barcoded 5' primer and a J-beta primer mix. Using fastp at Q25 and MiXCR, TCRdb reprocessed the public reads and kept productive beta chains. Rows merge per CDR3 protein into single entries with the most common DNA and genes. The sample includes 550,000 to 800,000 distinct CDR3 sequences, with roughly 30% observed a single time. 15% to 19% of the sample is taken by the ten largest. Sequencing used blood. The receptors derive from a woman older than 75 in good health. Donor details come from another sample of the same person, matched by shared clones.

This clonotype was seen at least ten times. The V and J genes are TRBV7-9 and TRBJ1-1; 12 bases are a match to TRBD1. Per the germline V gene, CDR1 is SEHNR and CDR2 is FQNEAQ (reference sequence). V lost 7 bases, J lost 7 bases, and 10 bases stayed unmatched. The CDR3 extends over 15 amino acids. The CDR3 here is CASTEGTGGASEAFF. CDR3 sequence (DNA): TGTGCCAGCACCGAGGGGACAGGGGGCGCGAGTGAAGCTTTCTTT.

Many counts were recorded for this clonotype. V gene TRBV6-5 combines with J gene TRBJ1-2; TRBD1 aligns across 7 bases. J lost 8 bases, V lost 5 bases, and 8 bases had no gene match. Looked up from germline, CDR1 is MNHEY and CDR2 is SVGAGI. The CDR3 runs 13 residues. The CDR3 DNA sequence: TGTGCCAGCAGTCAGTACAGGGGACGGGGCTACACCTTC. Translated: CASSQYRGRGYTF.

This clonotype was seen a few times. The chain joins TRBV4-2 to TRBJ2-7; weak D call: TRBD2 (5 bases). Germline-derived CDR1 and CDR2 are LGHNA and YNFKEQ. The CDR3 extends over 16 amino acids. The germline V and J ends were trimmed by 4 bases and 0 bases, with 16 bases remaining between them. In DNA, the CDR3 is TGTGCCAGCAGCCCCTTGCTAGGAGGCACCTCCTACGAGCAGTACTTC. The encoded protein is CASSPLLGGTSYEQYF.

The chain has TRBV7-2 and TRBJ1-2, with D maybe TRBD1 (5 bases). The V gene lost 1 base and the J gene lost 8 bases, with 20 bases spanning the gap. This CDR3 contains 16 residues. Germline CDR1 is SGHTA and CDR2 is FQGNSA. The CDR3 DNA sequence: TGTGCCAGCAGCTTAGGCTCCGGGCTGGGGCGCCTAGGCTACACCTTC. Encoded protein: CASSLGSGLGRLGYTF.

As to this clonotype: One base away lies a much larger clone, so this may be a sequencing read error. The chain has TRBV5-6 and TRBJ1-1; a possible D gene is TRBD1 (5 bases). CDR1 and CDR2 (germline): SGHDT, YYEEEE. The CDR3 has 13 amino acids. CDR3 region: CASSRPPGTETFF. The CDR3 coding sequence is TGTGCCAGCAGCCGACCACCTGGGACTGAAACTTTCTTT.

As to this clonotype: This may stem from a read error, because a much larger clone lies one nucleotide away. V usage is TRBV20-1 and J usage is TRBJ2-7; TRBD2 matches at 11 bases. Germline V CDR1 and CDR2: DFQATT, SNEGSKA (reference sequence). The J segment lost 7 bases and the V segment lost 6 bases, leaving 8 bases of the junction unmatched. The CDR3 runs to 13 residues. In DNA form, the CDR3 reads TGCAGTGCCGAATTAGCGGGGGGGCATGAGCAGTACTTC. Its translation is CSAELAGGHEQYF.

This clonotype was seen many times. The V gene is TRBV4-2, the J gene TRBJ2-5; TRBD1 might be the D (5 bases). Germline CDR1 LGHNA, CDR2 YNFKEQ. The CDR3 has 13 residues. Trimming shortened V by 0 bases and J by 9 bases, and 11 bases separated the two germline ends. CDR3 region: CASSQDRKGPQYF. DNA for the CDR3: TGTGCCAGCAGCCAAGATCGGAAGGGGCCCCAGTACTTC.

This clonotype was seen ten or more times. This chain uses TRBV7-2 with TRBJ2-7; perhaps TRBD1 as D (6 bases). The germline gives CDR1 SGHTA, CDR2 FQGNSA. The CDR3 totals 15 residues. V was trimmed by 2 bases and J by 2 bases, leaving 13 bases between them. This chain's CDR3 is CASSLSTGKAYEQYF. The CDR3, as DNA: TGTGCCAGCAGCTTATCGACAGGAAAAGCCTACGAGCAGTACTTC.

The sample holds many counts of this clonotype. This rearrangement joins TRBV20-1 to TRBJ2-1, with D hard to call. Trimming left V 6 bases short and J 1 base short, with 10 bases between. CDR1 is DFQATT, CDR2 SNEGSKA, per germline (reference sequence). There are 13 residues in the CDR3. The CDR3 DNA is TGCAGTGCCCTCGACAATTCCTACAATGAGCAGTTCTTC. This sequence encodes CSALDNSYNEQFF.

On this clonotype itself: Since a much larger clone is just one base distant, this may be a read error. The genes are TRBV20-1 and TRBJ1-6; D not resolved. Germline values: CDR1 DFQATT, CDR2 SNEGSKA (reference sequence). CDR3 length equals 15 residues. The CDR3 sequence: CSAPDRVSRNSLLHF. The DNA for the CDR3 is TGCAGTGCCCCAGATCGCGTATCCCGAAATTCACTCCTCCACTTT.

This clonotype was detected ten times or more. The gene calls are TRBV5-1 and TRBJ1-2; 8 bases are shared with TRBD1. Germline CDR1 reads SGHRS; CDR2 reads YFSETQ. The J segment lost 7 bases and the V segment lost 4 bases, leaving 9 bases of the junction unmatched. The CDR3 totals 14 residues. CDR3 in DNA: TGCGCCAGCAGCCCGTCGACAGGGGTGACTGGCTACACCTTC. Protein sequence: CASSPSTGVTGYTF.

This clonotype was counted ten times or more. Written as DNA, the CDR3 is TGTGCCAGCACCTGGTGGGGGGCCAGAGAGACCCAGTACTTC. The encoded protein is CASTWWGARETQYF. This sequence joins TRBV7-2 and TRBJ2-5; D is possibly TRBD1 or TRBD2 (6 bases each). Germline loops: CDR1 SGHTA, CDR2 FQGNSA. CDR3 length equals 14 residues. V was trimmed by 7 bases and J by 4 bases, leaving 16 bases between them. Drawing the rest from reference TRBV7-2 and TRBJ2-5, the complete variable domain is GAGVSQSPSNKVTEKGKDVELRCDPISGHTALYWYRQSLGQGLEFLIYFQGNSAPDKSGLPSDRFSAERTGGSVSTLTIQRTQQEDSAVYLCASTWWGARETQYFGPGTRLLVL.

The V gene is TRBV2, the J gene TRBJ2-7; perhaps TRBD1 as D (5 bases). CDR1 SNHLY and CDR2 FYNNEI come from the germline V gene. The length of the CDR3 is 14 residues. Between the trimmed V and J ends, which lost 4 bases and 7 bases, there was a span of 17 bases. CDR3 in DNA: TGTGCCAGCAGTGCCAGGGTCCCTTACAATGAGCAGTACTTC. Amino acid sequence: CASSARVPYNEQYF.

This chain joins TRBV29-1 and TRBJ1-1, with 10 bases fitting TRBD1. CDR3 size: 16 residues. Trimming took 0 bases from V and 4 from J; bases not matched to a gene: 8. In germline, CDR1 is SQVTM, CDR2 ANQGSEA. As DNA, the CDR3 is TGCAGCGTTGAAGATCAGACAGGGGGCAGGGGCACTGAAGCTTTCTTT. Amino acid sequence: CSVEDQTGGRGTEAFF.

Turning to this clonotype: A much bigger clone sits one base away, suggesting this may be a read error. CDR3 residues: CASSAGRGAEQYF. CDR3 sequence (DNA): TGTGCCAGCAGTGCCGGGAGAGGAGCCGAGCAGTACTTC. V and J are TRBV25-1 and TRBJ2-5, with D possibly being TRBD2 (6 bases). The tail of the sequence fits TRBJ2-7 better, so the J call may be wrong. In germline, CDR1 is MGHDK, CDR2 SYGVNS. This CDR3 comprises 13 residues.

There are a few counts of this clonotype. This may come from a read error, since a much larger clone is one base off. The chain has TRBV7-8 and TRBJ2-7; tentatively, D is TRBD1 or TRBD2 (6 bases each). V lost 5 bases, J lost 0 bases, and 26 bases lay in between. The CDR3 covers 19 residues. Germline values: CDR1 SGHVS, CDR2 FQNEAQ. The CDR3 DNA is TGTGCCAGCAGCCAGGACGGGGGCAGCCGTCTAGCCCCCTCCTACGAGCAGTACTTC. Its translation is CASSQDGGSRLAPSYEQYF. Filled out from reference TRBV7-8 and TRBJ2-7, the complete variable domain reads GAGVSQSPRYKVAKRGQDVALRCDPISGHVSLFWYQQALGQGPEFLTYFQNEAQLDKSGLPSDRFFAERPEGSVSTLKIQRTQQEDSAVYLCASSQDGGSRLAPSYEQYFGPGTRLTVT.

The chain employs TRBV10-3 and TRBJ2-6, with 7 bases that match TRBD1. This CDR3 comprises 16 residues. Germline V gene data show CDR1 as ENHRY and CDR2 as SYGVKD. Trimming cost V 2 bases and J 4 bases; bases outside gene matches: 5. The CDR3 DNA sequence: TGTGCCATCAGTGAGGAAGGGGGCGCCGGGGCCAACGTCCTGACTTTC. It translates to CAISEEGGAGANVLTF.

This clonotype occurred many times. CDR3 bases: TGTGCCAGCAGCATAACAGGGGTTGGAGAGACCCAGTACTTC. Translated, it gives CASSITGVGETQYF. The chain joins TRBV7-2 to TRBJ2-5, with TRBD1 matching over 7 bases. The V segment lost 5 bases and the J segment 4 bases; nucleotides outside the gene matches: 7. The CDR3 contains 14 residues. Germline V gene lookup returns CDR1 SGHTA and CDR2 FQGNSA.

This clonotype was recorded at least ten times. The J gene is TRBJ2-5, the V gene TRBV10-3, with 16 positions matching TRBD2. Losses at the gene ends were 6 bases for V and 2 bases for J; bases not matched to a gene: 3. Germline CDR1 and CDR2: ENHRY and SYGVKD. This CDR3 region has 16 residues. The CDR3 coding sequence is TGTGCCATCAGCCCGGGACTAGCGGGGGGGCAAGAGACCCAGTACTTC. It codes for CAISPGLAGGQETQYF.

In this sample, this clonotype turned up a few times. The J gene is TRBJ1-2, the V gene TRBV4-2; D gene uncertain. The CDR3 sequence is 17 residues long. Trimming took off 0 bases at V and 2 bases at J, with 16 bases between the two ends. The germline gives CDR1 LGHNA, CDR2 YNFKEQ. CDR3 residues: CASSQDGSPLVNYGYTF. CDR3 sequence (DNA): TGTGCCAGCAGCCAAGATGGGAGCCCCCTGGTCAACTATGGCTACACCTTC.

The chain combines TRBV6-1 with TRBJ1-5, with a possible D match to TRBD1 (6 bases). The CDR3 length is 13 residues. Germline V gene lookup returns CDR1 MNHNS and CDR2 SASEGT. V lost 11 bases and J 4 bases, leaving 15 bases between the germline ends. The CDR3 here is CAGYGQRNQPQHF. The CDR3 bases are TGTGCCGGCTACGGACAGAGAAATCAGCCCCAGCATTTT.

This chain uses TRBV7-2 with TRBJ2-7, with a tentative D call TRBD1 (6 bases). Germline V lookup: CDR1 SGHTA, CDR2 FQGNSA. The V and J ends lost 6 bases and 4 bases respectively, with 13 bases between them. CDR3 length equals 13 residues. CDR3 region: CASSGQILYEQYF. As DNA, the CDR3 is TGTGCCAGCAGTGGACAGATCCTTTACGAGCAGTACTTC. The entire variable domain, with the rest obtained from reference TRBV7-2 and TRBJ2-7, is as follows: GAGVSQSPSNKVTEKGKDVELRCDPISGHTALYWYRQSLGQGLEFLIYFQGNSAPDKSGLPSDRFSAERTGGSVSTLTIQRTQQEDSAVYLCASSGQILYEQYFGPGTRLTVT.